The next 7 T cell receptor beta chains were all read from a single sample in a study of blood T cell repertoires in COVID-19 (dated by TCRdb to between 2020 and 2021). The receptor library was made with the immunoSEQ multiplex PCR assay. The table comes from immuneACCESS by way of TCRdb, which keeps in-frame sequences with V and J called. Part of the clones is missing from these tables; in studies checked, under half for an unresolved V gene and the rest for unknown reasons. The sample table shows approximately 250,000 clones, and over 75% are seen once. The ten largest clonotypes hold 8% to 9.5% of the sample. Source material: peripheral blood. The receptor set was obtained from a human donor in a cohort sampled during active COVID-19.

Regarding this clone: This could be a read error, since a much larger clone is one nucleotide away. The chain combines TRBV4-2 with TRBJ1-5; 9 bases are shared with TRBD1. CDR1 and CDR2 from the germline V gene are LGHNA and YNFKEQ. This CDR3 has 15 amino acids. J was trimmed by 5 bases and V by 4 bases; bases with no gene match: 6. CDR3 sequence: CASSLQGAVDQPQHF. CDR3 nucleotides: TGTGCCAGCAGCCTACAGGGGGCTGTTGATCAGCCCCAGCATTTT.

The V gene is TRBV7-9, the J gene TRBJ1-2; possibly TRBD1 for D (6 bases). CDR1 SEHNR and CDR2 FQNEAQ come from the germline V gene (reference sequence). This CDR3 has 14 residues. The V gene lost 1 base and the J gene lost 3 bases, with 9 bases spanning the gap. CDR3 sequence (DNA): TGTGCCAGCAGCTTAGGACAGGTGGACTATGGCTACACCTTC. This sequence encodes CASSLGQVDYGYTF.

The chain joins TRBV6-6 to TRBJ1-2, with 7 bases lining up with TRBD1. Germline loops: CDR1 MNHNY, CDR2 SVGAGI (reference sequence). The CDR3 spans 15 residues. Trimming removed 2 bases from V and 0 bases from J; junction bases left unmatched: 3. The CDR3: CASSYGQGANYGYTF. Written as DNA, the CDR3 is TGTGCCAGCAGTTACGGGCAGGGGGCTAACTATGGCTACACCTTC.

The chain has TRBV5-1 and TRBJ2-2; 8 nucleotides match TRBD1. The CDR3 loop spans 16 amino acids. Looked up from germline, CDR1 is SGHRS and CDR2 is YFSETQ. With 4 bases clipped from V and 2 bases from J, the junction kept 7 bases outside the gene matches. In DNA, the CDR3 is TGCGCCAGCAGCACCCCGTCAGGGGGCAACACCGGGGAGCTGTTTTTT. Its protein product is CASSTPSGGNTGELFF. Full variable domain (rest looked up from reference TRBV5-1 and TRBJ2-2): KAGVTQTPRYLIKTRGQQVTLSCSPISGHRSVSWYQQTPGQGLQFLFEYFSETQRNKGNFPGRFSGRQFSNSRSEMNVSTLELGDSALYLCASSTPSGGNTGELFFGEGSRLTVL.

In DNA form, the CDR3 reads TGTGCCAGCAGTAACCCAGGGTTCACTGAAGCTTTCTTT. It encodes CASSNPGFTEAFF. The chain combines TRBV12-3 or TRBV12-4 with TRBJ1-1; D may be TRBD1 (5 bases). This CDR3 contains 13 residues. V shed 5 bases and J shed 4 bases, with 11 bases lying between them.

J is TRBJ1-4 and V is TRBV28, with TRBD1 identical over 8 bases. Germline CDR1 and CDR2: MDHEN and SYDVKM. The CDR3 length is 14 residues. V gave up 6 bases and J gave up 4 bases; unmatched junction bases: 4. The CDR3, as DNA: TGTGCCAGCAGGACAGGGGCGTATAATGAAAAACTGTTTTTT. The encoded protein is CASRTGAYNEKLFF.

As concerns this clone: Within the sample, other DNA sequences also encode this same CDR3. V is TRBV15 and J is TRBJ2-7; D might be TRBD1 (6 bases). This CDR3 region has 15 residues. The V end was cut by 1 base, the J end by 2 bases, with 12 bases between. From germline, CDR1 is LNHNV and CDR2 YYDKDF (reference sequence). The CDR3 coding sequence is TGTGCCACCAGCAGAGGCCCTGGGGGCACCTACGAGCAGTACTTC. The encoded protein is CATSRGPGGTYEQYF.